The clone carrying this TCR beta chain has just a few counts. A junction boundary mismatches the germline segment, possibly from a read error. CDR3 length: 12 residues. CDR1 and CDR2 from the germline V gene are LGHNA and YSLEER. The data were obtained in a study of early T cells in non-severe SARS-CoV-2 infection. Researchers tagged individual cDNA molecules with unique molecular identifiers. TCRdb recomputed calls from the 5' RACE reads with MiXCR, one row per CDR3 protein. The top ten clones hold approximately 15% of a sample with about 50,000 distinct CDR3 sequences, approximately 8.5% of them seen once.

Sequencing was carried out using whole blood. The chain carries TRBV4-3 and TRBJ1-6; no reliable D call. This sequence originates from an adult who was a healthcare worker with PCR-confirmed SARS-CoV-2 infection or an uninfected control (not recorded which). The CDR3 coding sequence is TGCGCCAGCAGCCAAGATAACTCACCCCTCCACTTT. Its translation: CASSQDNSPLHF.